The 25 T cell receptor beta chains below were found in one sample sequenced in a study of siplizumab effects on memory and regulatory T cells. The repertoire was sequenced with immunoSEQ multiplex PCR; TCRdb's copy has only in-frame clones and lacks some. The sample holds more than 85,000 clones, about 91% seen once. The specimen was Tregs sorted from blood. The receptors stem from a human donor in good health.

The J gene is TRBJ2-5, the V gene TRBV7-8; TRBD1 matches 8 bases. The CDR3 runs to 14 residues. Trimming at V came to 0 bases and at J to 5 bases, leaving 2 bases not matched to a gene. Germline V CDR1 and CDR2: SGHVS, FQNEAQ. The CDR3: CASSLARQGETQYF. The CDR3 DNA reads as TGTGCCAGCAGCTTAGCGAGACAGGGGGAGACCCAGTACTTC.

This clone was picked up one time. At one end, the junction sequence differs from germline, possibly due to a read error. The V and J genes are TRBV5-1 and TRBJ2-2; 9 positions agree with TRBD2. This CDR3 contains 16 residues. The germline V gene encodes CDR1 SGHRS and CDR2 YFSETQ. The CDR3 DNA reads as TGCGCCAGCAGCTTGTCGGCGGGAGGGGGCACCGGGGAGCTGGTTTTT. This gives the protein CASSLSAGGGTGELVF.

This clone has only one observation. The chain employs TRBV5-4 and TRBJ2-7; the D gene is possibly TRBD1 (5 bases). The CDR3 loop spans 16 amino acids. CDR1 is SGHNT and CDR2 is YYREEE in the germline V gene (reference sequence). The ends were cut back, 1 base at V and 6 bases at J, with 20 bases in the middle. The CDR3 DNA reads as TGTGCCAGCAGCTTGACAAGACCCCTACTCAGGGCCGAGCAGTACTTC. Amino acid sequence: CASSLTRPLLRAEQYF.

The J gene is TRBJ2-7, the V gene TRBV6-1; D is possibly TRBD1 or TRBD2 (5 bases each). The V end lost 10 bases, the J end lost 2 bases, and 12 bases lay between the germline ends. This CDR3 is 12 amino acids long. Germline-derived CDR1 and CDR2 are MNHNS and SASEGT. The CDR3 coding sequence is TGTGCCACCCGGGACGTAGCCTACGAGCAGTACTTC. Residues: CATRDVAYEQYF.

This chain uses TRBV7-6 with TRBJ2-5; D is unclear. Per the germline V gene, CDR1 is SGHVS and CDR2 is FNYEAQ. This CDR3 has 11 residues. Trimming pared 3 bases from V and 5 bases from J, leaving 4 bases between. CDR3 amino acids: CASSFRETQYF. CDR3 nucleotide sequence: TGTGCCAGCAGCTTCCGTGAGACCCAGTACTTC.

V and J are TRBV6-5 and TRBJ2-5; D unresolved. The CDR3 loop spans 14 amino acids. Between the trimmed V and J ends, which lost 2 bases and 5 bases, there was a span of 12 bases. Germline V lookup: CDR1 MNHEY, CDR2 SVGAGI. In nucleotides, the CDR3 is TGTGCCAGCAGTTACATGTCAGTTGACGAGACCCAGTACTTC. Translating it yields CASSYMSVDETQYF.

V gene TRBV9 combines with J gene TRBJ2-2; no clear D. Germline V gene sequence: CDR1 SGDLS, CDR2 YYNGEE. CDR3 length: 12 amino acids. The V end lost 4 bases, the J end lost 3 bases, and 4 bases lay between the germline ends. The CDR3: CASSKYTGELFF. The CDR3 coding sequence is TGTGCCAGCAGCAAGTACACCGGGGAGCTGTTTTTT.

This clone was seen only once. Within the sample, other DNA sequences also encode this same CDR3. This sequence joins TRBV19 and TRBJ1-5, with 7 bases that match TRBD1. V dropped 8 bases and J dropped 5; count of bases not matched to a gene: 3. In germline, CDR1 is LNHDA, CDR2 SQIVND (reference sequence). The CDR3 runs to 12 residues. This CDR3 is CASRDRDQPQHF. The CDR3 nucleotides read TGTGCCAGTCGGGACAGAGATCAGCCCCAGCATTTT.

This clone was found once. The chain carries TRBV18 and TRBJ1-4; D is unclear. V lost 6 bases and J lost 8, with 13 bases in between. The germline V gene encodes CDR1 KGHSH and CDR2 LQKENI. The CDR3 is 13 amino acids. The CDR3 loop is CASSIGFPEKLFF. In DNA form, the CDR3 reads TGTGCCAGCTCCATAGGGTTCCCCGAAAAACTGTTTTTT.

The chain couples TRBV14 to TRBJ2-5; TRBD2 is a possible D gene (6 bases). The V gene's germline CDR1 is SGHDN and CDR2 FVKESK. V was clipped by 6 bases and J by 2 bases, with 13 bases between them. The CDR3 has 14 residues. The CDR3 protein is CASSKIGGQETQYF. The CDR3 nucleotides read TGTGCCAGCAGTAAGATTGGGGGGCAAGAGACCCAGTACTTC.

The chain links TRBV7-3 to TRBJ2-2; TRBD2 agrees at 7 bases. This CDR3 is 15 amino acids long. V trimming: 5 bases; J trimming: 5 bases; junction bases outside the gene matches: 8. The V gene's germline CDR1 is SGHTA and CDR2 FQGTGA. The CDR3 protein is CASSPRLAETGELFF. The CDR3 DNA reads TGTGCCAGCAGCCCGCGACTAGCTGAGACCGGGGAGCTGTTTTTT.

V usage is TRBV11-2 and J usage is TRBJ2-5, with TRBD2 identical over 16 bases. The V and J ends lost 5 bases and 9 bases, in that order; junction bases with no gene match: 9. The CDR3 spans 16 residues. Germline V gene sequence: CDR1 SGHAT, CDR2 FQNNGV. CDR3 coding DNA: TGTGCCAGCAGCCCGGGACTAGCGGGAGGGCCTAGGGCCCAGTACTTC. It codes for CASSPGLAGGPRAQYF.

The V call is TRBV11-2, the J call TRBJ2-7, with D perhaps matching TRBD2 (5 bases). The CDR3 has 12 residues. Germline V lookup: CDR1 SGHAT, CDR2 FQNNGV. V was clipped by 3 bases and J by 6 bases, with 9 bases between them. The CDR3 reads CASSFLASEQYF. As DNA, the CDR3 is TGTGCCAGCAGCTTTCTAGCTTCCGAGCAGTACTTC.

The genes are TRBV2 and TRBJ2-3, with 8 bases aligning to TRBD2. With 7 bases clipped from V and 0 bases from J, the junction kept 3 bases outside the gene matches. The CDR3 is 14 amino acids. Germline assignment: CDR1 SNHLY and CDR2 FYNNEI. The CDR3 coding sequence is TGTGCCAGCACGGGGACTAGGAGCACAGATACGCAGTATTTT. Translation gives CASTGTRSTDTQYF.

The chain uses TRBV5-5 and TRBJ2-7; TRBD2 aligns across 8 bases. This CDR3 has 16 amino acids. Germline CDR1 reads SGHKS; CDR2 reads YYEKEE (reference sequence). The junction had 14 bases not matched to a gene; V was cut back by 2 bases and J by 7 bases. CDR3 region: CASSFGTSGALGEQYF. CDR3 DNA: TGTGCCAGCAGCTTTGGTACTAGCGGAGCCCTTGGTGAGCAGTACTTC.

This clone has only one observation. V usage is TRBV6-5 and J usage is TRBJ1-3, with D perhaps matching TRBD1 (5 bases). CDR1 is MNHEY, CDR2 SVGAGI, per germline. The CDR3 spans 15 residues. Trimming pared 6 bases from V and 0 bases from J, leaving 12 bases between. DNA for the CDR3: TGTGCCAGCAGCTCTGGGGGGGTCTCTGGAAACACCATATATTTT. This translates into CASSSGGVSGNTIYF.

DNA of the CDR3: TGTGCCAGCGGGCGGGGGCAGGGTGGCGAAAAACTGTTTTTT. Amino acids: CASGRGQGGEKLFF. J is TRBJ1-4 and V is TRBV6-1; D is perhaps TRBD1 (6 bases). Trimming removed 8 bases at V and 8 bases at J, with 18 bases between. This CDR3 is 14 amino acids long. CDR1 MNHNS and CDR2 SASEGT come from the germline V gene.

The rearrangement links TRBV28 to TRBJ2-7; D may correspond to TRBD1 or TRBD2 (5 bases each). CDR1 is MDHEN and CDR2 is SYDVKM in the germline V gene. V shed 5 bases and J shed 2 bases, with 16 bases lying between them. CDR3 length: 15 amino acids. The CDR3 nucleotides are TGTGCCAGCAGTAAGGCCGGGACGGGGACCTACGAGCAGTACTTC. Its protein is CASSKAGTGTYEQYF.

The chain employs TRBV9 and TRBJ2-1; D is ambiguous. This CDR3 has 16 residues. V gave up 0 bases and J gave up 0 bases, with 10 bases separating them. The germline V gene encodes CDR1 SGDLS and CDR2 YYNGEE. The chain's CDR3 is CASSVVASISYNEQFF. CDR3 DNA: TGTGCCAGCAGCGTAGTGGCTTCTATCTCCTACAATGAGCAGTTCTTC.

This chain connects TRBV5-1 to TRBJ2-5; 9 bases match TRBD2. The trim removed 2 bases at V and 4 bases at J, leaving 3 bases unmatched. Looked up from germline, CDR1 is SGHRS and CDR2 is YFSETQ. The CDR3 covers 14 residues. CDR3 amino acids: CASSFSGGGETQYF. The CDR3 bases are TGCGCCAGCAGCTTTAGCGGGGGAGGAGAGACCCAGTACTTC.

The chain uses TRBV15 and TRBJ2-7; no reliable D call. The CDR3 length is 12 residues. The germline V and J ends were trimmed by 1 base and 3 bases, with 4 bases remaining between them. The germline CDR1 and CDR2 sequences are LNHNV and YYDKDF (reference sequence). In nucleotides, the CDR3 is TGTGCCACCAGCAGAGGGCACTACGAGCAGTACTTC. Protein sequence: CATSRGHYEQYF.

The rearrangement links TRBV5-4 to TRBJ2-7, with 10 bases fitting TRBD2. The CDR3 has 16 amino acids. Trimming took 4 bases from V and 3 from J; bases not matched to a gene: 10. CDR1 SGHNT and CDR2 YYREEE come from the germline V gene (reference sequence). CDR3 coding DNA: TGTGCCAGCAGCGGACCGGGACTAGCGAAAAACTACGAGCAGTACTTC. Translating it yields CASSGPGLAKNYEQYF.

The J gene is TRBJ2-7, the V gene TRBV27, with D maybe TRBD2 (6 bases). The V gene lost 5 bases and the J gene lost 2 bases, with 16 bases spanning the gap. Per the germline V gene, CDR1 is MNHEY and CDR2 is SMNVEV (reference sequence). CDR3 length: 15 residues. CDR3 sequence reads: CASSPGTSRTYEQYF. The CDR3 DNA sequence: TGTGCCAGCAGTCCGGGGACTTCCCGAACCTACGAGCAGTACTTC.

This chain links TRBV29-1 with TRBJ1-1, with 7 bases lining up with TRBD1. This CDR3 spans 13 amino acids. Germline trimming cut 2 bases from V and 8 bases from J; bases unmatched to any gene: 8. Germline CDR1 is SQVTM and CDR2 is ANQGSEA. The CDR3 DNA follows: TGCAGCGTTGAACGTGGGACAGCTTTCGAAGCTTTCTTT. Translated: CSVERGTAFEAFF. The complete variable domain, with remaining parts taken from reference TRBV29-1 and TRBJ1-1, reads SAVISQKPSRDICQRGTSLTIQCQVDSQVTMMFWYRQQPGQSLTLIATANQGSEATYESGFVIDKFPISRPNLTFSTLTVSNMSPEDSSIYLCSVERGTAFEAFFGQGTRLTVV.

The V call is TRBV4-2, the J call TRBJ2-3; 12 nucleotides match TRBD2. The J segment lost 3 bases and the V segment lost 6 bases, leaving 7 bases of the junction unmatched. Germline CDR1 reads LGHNA; CDR2 reads YNFKEQ. The CDR3 totals 16 residues. The CDR3 region has the DNA TGTGCCAGCAGAGGACTAGCGGGAAGGGCAACAGATACGCAGTATTTT. Its protein is CASRGLAGRATDTQYF.